These 21 T cell receptor beta chains share one sample of origin, sequenced in a study of blood T cell repertoires in COVID-19. The method was immunoSEQ multiplex PCR; TCRdb's version includes in-frame clones alone and lacks a portion of them. The sample lists under 200,000 clones, over 70% seen once, with approximately 5.1% in the top ten. Sequences were obtained from PBMCs or T cells enriched from blood (not recorded which). Every receptor here comes from a woman in her thirties or forties with acute COVID-19.

The chain links TRBV20-1 to TRBJ1-2; D not resolved. V was cut by 3 bases and J by 1 base, with 3 bases left in between. In germline, CDR1 is DFQATT, CDR2 SNEGSKA (reference sequence). CDR3 length equals 11 residues. The CDR3 nucleotides are TGCAGTGCTAGCTATAACTATGGCTACACCTTC. Translated, it gives CSASYNYGYTF.

This clone was found a few times. The J gene is TRBJ2-1, the V gene TRBV7-3, with D perhaps TRBD2 (6 bases). Germline lookup yields CDR1 SGHTA and CDR2 FQGTGA. The V end lost 0 bases, the J end lost 0 bases, and 21 bases lay between the germline ends. This CDR3 region has 20 residues. CDR3 coding DNA: TGTGCCAGCAGCTTAACTCCGCAAGTTAGCGGACTTCCCTCCTACAATGAGCAGTTCTTC. Residues: CASSLTPQVSGLPSYNEQFF.

The table lists this clone with a count of one. This chain connects TRBV7-8 to TRBJ2-1, with TRBD2 as a possible D gene (5 bases). Germline CDR1 reads SGHVS; CDR2 reads FQNEAQ. V lost 6 bases, J lost 3 bases, and 21 bases lay in between. The CDR3 extends over 17 amino acids. Here the CDR3 reads CASSPVSAVGVYNEQFF. Here the CDR3 DNA reads TGTGCCAGCAGTCCCGTCTCAGCGGTGGGAGTCTACAATGAGCAGTTCTTC.

The V call is TRBV11-2, the J call TRBJ1-3; TRBD1 might be the D (5 bases). CDR1 is SGHAT, CDR2 FQNNGV, per germline. V shed 5 bases and J shed 2 bases, with 10 bases lying between them. This CDR3 contains 14 residues. The CDR3 sequence is CASSPQGAGNTIYF. The CDR3 nucleotides are TGTGCCAGCAGCCCCCAAGGGGCTGGAAACACCATATATTTT. Full variable domain (remainder filled in from reference TRBV11-2 and TRBJ1-3): EAGVAQSPRYKIIEKRQSVAFWCNPISGHATLYWYQQILGQGPKLLIQFQNNGVVDDSQLPKDRFSAERLKGVDSTLKIQPAKLEDSAVYLCASSPQGAGNTIYFGEGSWLTVV.

This chain joins TRBV7-9 and TRBJ1-6; the match to TRBD1 covers 7 bases. The V gene end was trimmed by 4 bases and the J gene end by 10 bases; junction bases not matched to a gene: 13. From germline, CDR1 is SEHNR and CDR2 FQNEAQ (reference sequence). The CDR3 is 16 amino acids. CDR3 residues: CASSSRSGGSGSPLHF. CDR3 coding DNA: TGTGCCAGCAGCTCTCGGTCAGGGGGGAGTGGGTCACCCCTCCACTTT.

This sequence joins TRBV19 and TRBJ2-1; a possible D gene is TRBD2 (5 bases). V was cut by 3 bases and J by 2 bases, with 14 bases left in between. This CDR3 is 16 amino acids long. From germline, CDR1 is LNHDA and CDR2 SQIVND (reference sequence). This chain's CDR3 is CASSIYSGSPYNEQFF. DNA for the CDR3: TGTGCCAGTAGTATTTACAGCGGTTCGCCCTACAATGAGCAGTTCTTC.

The chain employs TRBV11-3 and TRBJ2-2; D ambiguous. The V and J ends lost 2 bases and 4 bases respectively, with 11 bases between them. The CDR3 runs to 15 residues. Per germline, CDR1 SGHNT and CDR2 YENEEA. The CDR3 region is CASSLSSEITGELFF. CDR3 in DNA: TGTGCCAGCAGCTTAAGCTCGGAGATCACCGGGGAGCTGTTTTTT.

This rearrangement joins TRBV7-2 to TRBJ2-5; TRBD2 is a possible D gene (6 bases). The germline V gene has CDR1 SGHTA and CDR2 FQGNSA. This CDR3 spans 14 amino acids. V was trimmed by 6 bases and J by 7 bases, leaving 18 bases between them. The CDR3 region has the DNA TGTGCCAGCAGTTCCGGGACTGCCGAGGGGACCCAGTACTTC. Amino acid sequence: CASSSGTAEGTQYF.

The gene calls are TRBV6-4 and TRBJ2-2, with 7 bases matching TRBD2. Trimming removed 8 bases from V and 2 bases from J; junction bases left unmatched: 11. The CDR3 covers 16 residues. Germline CDR1 reads MRHNA; CDR2 reads SNTAGT. CDR3 DNA sequence: TGTGCCAGCGTGTCCAATTGGGAGGGCAACACCGGGGAGCTGTTTTTT. As protein: CASVSNWEGNTGELFF.

The chain joins TRBV3-1 (or the pseudogene TRBV3-2) to TRBJ1-3; D is perhaps TRBD1 (5 bases). V lost 5 bases and J 4 bases, leaving 12 bases between the germline ends. Looked up from germline, CDR1 is LGHDT and CDR2 is YNNKEL (reference sequence). The CDR3 consists of 14 residues. For the CDR3, the DNA is TGTGCCAGCAGCGATGGGGCGGGAGGAAACACCATATATTTT. It codes for CASSDGAGGNTIYF.

This clone was counted only a few times. The chain is built from TRBV6-1 and TRBJ1-1; possibly TRBD1 for D (5 bases). The CDR3 is 15 residues long. V was shortened by 1 base and J by 4 bases, with 13 bases between the two germline ends. Germline loops: CDR1 MNHNS, CDR2 SASEGT. This CDR3 reads CASSEVLGRVTEAFF. In DNA form, the CDR3 reads TGTGCCAGCAGTGAAGTCTTAGGCAGGGTCACTGAAGCTTTCTTT.

The chain carries TRBV5-6 and TRBJ2-7; 11 bases line up with TRBD2. Per the germline V gene, CDR1 is SGHDT and CDR2 is YYEEEE. The J segment lost 2 bases and the V segment lost 3 bases, leaving 10 bases of the junction unmatched. The CDR3 totals 17 residues. This CDR3 reads CASSYYSGRGPTYEQYV. As DNA, the CDR3 is TGTGCCAGCAGCTACTATAGCGGGAGGGGCCCTACCTACGAGCAGTACGTC.

The V and J genes are TRBV9 and TRBJ2-2; TRBD2 matches 10 bases. CDR3 length: 16 residues. Trimming took 3 bases from V and 1 from J; bases not matched to a gene: 3. The V gene's germline CDR1 is SGDLS and CDR2 YYNGEE. The CDR3 DNA follows: TGTGCCAGCAGCGCGAGCGGGAGGGTGAACACCGGGGAGCTGTTTTTT. Amino acid sequence: CASSASGRVNTGELFF.

This chain links TRBV3-1 (or the pseudogene TRBV3-2) with TRBJ2-1; 9 bases line up with TRBD2. CDR3 length: 16 amino acids. The J segment lost 2 bases and the V segment lost 0 bases, leaving 2 bases of the junction unmatched. Germline V gives CDR1 LGHDT, CDR2 YNNKEL (reference sequence). CDR3 sequence: CASSQDRLAAYNEQFF. CDR3 nucleotides: TGTGCCAGCAGCCAAGATAGACTAGCGGCCTACAATGAGCAGTTCTTC.

This clone was seen a few times. The V gene is TRBV10-3, the J gene TRBJ2-1; a weak D match, TRBD2 (6 bases). The CDR3 contains 12 residues. V shed 6 bases and J shed 7 bases, with 10 bases lying between them. From germline, CDR1 is ENHRY and CDR2 SYGVKD. CDR3 loop: CAISGSINEQFF. The CDR3 DNA is TGTGCCATCAGCGGGAGTATAAATGAGCAGTTCTTC.

V and J are TRBV28 and TRBJ1-3; 9 bases map to TRBD1. Germline V CDR1 and CDR2: MDHEN, SYDVKM. After removal of 7 bases from V and 3 bases from J, the junction contained 4 bases not matched to a gene. This CDR3 contains 14 residues. The CDR3 protein is CASKQTGGGNTIYF. The CDR3 DNA follows: TGTGCCAGCAAGCAGACAGGGGGTGGAAACACCATATATTTT.

This chain joins TRBV19 and TRBJ2-5; TRBD2 matches at 8 bases. V gave up 3 bases and J gave up 4 bases; unmatched junction bases: 7. The germline CDR1 and CDR2 sequences are LNHDA and SQIVND (reference sequence). There are 15 residues in the CDR3. The CDR3 DNA sequence: TGTGCCAGTAGTATTGGGCGGCGGGAGGTAGAGACCCAGTACTTC. It yields the protein CASSIGRREVETQYF.

The table lists this clone with a count of one. The chain links TRBV7-8 to TRBJ1-2, with TRBD1 identical over 7 bases. CDR3 size: 15 residues. Germline V gene sequence: CDR1 SGHVS, CDR2 FQNEAQ. V lost 0 bases to trimming and J lost 5 bases; unmatched junction nucleotides: 6. This CDR3 reads CASSLAQGRVYGYTF. The CDR3 bases are TGTGCCAGCAGCTTAGCACAGGGGCGGGTATATGGCTACACCTTC.

The chain employs TRBV29-1 and TRBJ2-1; 8 nucleotides agree with TRBD2. In germline, CDR1 is SQVTM, CDR2 ANQGSEA. The CDR3 length is 16 residues. J was trimmed by 7 bases and V by 0 bases; bases with no gene match: 11. DNA of the CDR3: TGCAGCGTTGAAGATTGGGGACTAGAACTTGGTAATGAGCAGTTCTTC. This encodes CSVEDWGLELGNEQFF.

V is TRBV2 and J is TRBJ1-5; maybe TRBD1 (5 bases). Trimming shortened V by 4 bases and J by 1 base, and 11 bases separated the two germline ends. This CDR3 region has 15 residues. CDR1 is SNHLY and CDR2 is FYNNEI in the germline V gene. The CDR3 spells CASSASGMSNQPQHF. The CDR3 region has the DNA TGTGCCAGCAGTGCTTCAGGGATGAGCAATCAGCCCCAGCATTTT.

This clone was counted once. This chain joins TRBV19 and TRBJ2-5; 7 bases align to TRBD2. Germline V CDR1 and CDR2: LNHDA, SQIVND (reference sequence). The CDR3 spans 16 residues. V dropped 3 bases and J dropped 3; count of bases not matched to a gene: 10. Written as DNA, the CDR3 is TGTGCCAGTAGTATCATCCTGACGGGGGGAGAAGAGACCCAGTACTTC. This codes for CASSIILTGGEETQYF.